Below, 20 T cell receptor beta chains from the same sample are listed, as sequenced in a study of cytotoxic CD8 clonotypes in ibrutinib-treated CLL. TCRdb's copy holds only in-frame clones and misses some; the assay was immunoSEQ multiplex PCR. The repertoire consists of approximately 97,000 clones, with roughly three quarters occurring once and the leading ten covering approximately 23%. This specimen was PBMCs, taken after 24 months of ibrutinib treatment. Source of these receptors: a human donor with chronic lymphocytic leukemia.

The chain joins TRBV5-1 to TRBJ2-1; TRBD1 is a possible D gene (6 bases). V was cut by 0 bases and J by 7 bases, with 14 bases left in between. This CDR3 contains 15 residues. Germline-derived CDR1 and CDR2 are SGHRS and YFSETQ. The CDR3 coding sequence is TGCGCCAGCAGCTTGGTCGTCAGGGGCTCTAATGAGCAGTTCTTC. As protein: CASSLVVRGSNEQFF. Filled out from reference TRBV5-1 and TRBJ2-1, the complete variable domain reads KAGVTQTPRYLIKTRGQQVTLSCSPISGHRSVSWYQQTPGQGLQFLFEYFSETQRNKGNFPGRFSGRQFSNSRSEMNVSTLELGDSALYLCASSLVVRGSNEQFFGPGTRLTVL.

The chain employs TRBV11-1 and TRBJ1-1; TRBD1 agrees at 8 bases. J lost 8 bases, V lost 5 bases, and 4 bases had no gene match. The CDR3 has 12 amino acids. Looked up from germline, CDR1 is SGHAT and CDR2 is FQDESV (reference sequence). For the CDR3, the DNA is TGTGCCAGCAGCCGGGGGACAGGCGAAGCTTTCTTT. Protein sequence: CASSRGTGEAFF. The entire variable domain, with the rest obtained from reference TRBV11-1 and TRBJ1-1, is as follows: EAEVAQSPRYKITEKSQAVAFWCDPISGHATLYWYRQILGQGPELLVQFQDESVVDDSQLPKDRFSAERLKGVDSTLKIQPAELGDSAMYLCASSRGTGEAFFGQGTRLTVV.

The rearrangement uses TRBV6-1 and TRBJ1-1; a weak D match, TRBD1 (6 bases). This CDR3 has 15 residues. V was trimmed by 0 bases and J by 5 bases, leaving 13 bases between them. The germline V gene has CDR1 MNHNS and CDR2 SASEGT. The CDR3 loop reads CASSEAKTGRTEAFF. In DNA form, the CDR3 reads TGTGCCAGCAGTGAAGCGAAGACAGGCCGGACTGAAGCTTTCTTT.

V gene TRBV28 combines with J gene TRBJ2-5; perhaps TRBD2 as D (6 bases). Trimming cost V 6 bases and J 4 bases, with 15 bases left between them. Germline CDR1 and CDR2: MDHEN and SYDVKM. The CDR3 runs to 14 residues. The CDR3 protein is CASRLGGVAETQYF. The DNA of the CDR3 is TGTGCCAGCAGGTTAGGCGGGGTCGCAGAGACCCAGTACTTC.

The J gene is TRBJ2-5, the V gene TRBV5-6, with D possibly being TRBD1 or TRBD2 (5 bases each). The germline gives CDR1 SGHDT, CDR2 YYEEEE. Trimming pared 5 bases from V and 2 bases from J, leaving 10 bases between. The CDR3 consists of 13 residues. The CDR3 region is CASSWGSQETQYF. The CDR3 nucleotides read TGTGCCAGCAGTTGGGGGTCTCAAGAGACCCAGTACTTC.

This rearrangement joins TRBV25-1 to TRBJ2-7; D perhaps matches TRBD1 (5 bases). This CDR3 has 14 amino acids. The germline CDR1 and CDR2 sequences are MGHDK and SYGVNS. V lost 4 bases to trimming and J lost 4 bases, with 14 bases between them. This CDR3 is CASSGPRTPYEQYF. CDR3 sequence (DNA): TGTGCCAGCAGTGGGCCCCGGACACCATACGAGCAGTACTTC.

CDR3 amino acids: CASSLPPKGRPNIQYF. In DNA form, the CDR3 reads TGTGCCAGCAGTTTGCCCCCGAAGGGGCGTCCAAACATTCAGTACTTC. This chain uses TRBV28 with TRBJ2-4; D might be TRBD1 (5 bases). V was cut by 3 bases and J by 6 bases, with 18 bases left in between. CDR3 length equals 16 residues. Germline V gene lookup returns CDR1 MDHEN and CDR2 SYDVKM. The full variable domain, with the rest looked up from reference TRBV28 and TRBJ2-4, is DVKVTQSSRYLVKRTGEKVFLECVQDMDHENMFWYRQDPGLGLRLIYFSYDVKMKEKGDIPEGYSVSREKKERFSLILESASTNQTSMYLCASSLPPKGRPNIQYFGAGTRLSVL.

J is TRBJ1-2 and V is TRBV6-1; perhaps TRBD1 as D (5 bases). The CDR3 is 14 amino acids. V was clipped by 4 bases and J by 2 bases, with 11 bases between them. Germline CDR1 reads MNHNS; CDR2 reads SASEGT. CDR3 sequence: CASSGHTGNYGYTF. CDR3 DNA: TGTGCCAGCAGTGGCCATACAGGCAACTATGGCTACACCTTC.

The chain recombines TRBV27 with TRBJ2-5; D is ambiguous. Germline V gene lookup returns CDR1 MNHEY and CDR2 SMNVEV (reference sequence). The CDR3 is made up of 13 amino acids. V lost 3 bases to trimming and J lost 7 bases, with 12 bases between them. For the CDR3, the DNA is TGTGCCAGCAGTTTTAACGGTTATGGGACCCAGTACTTC. It encodes CASSFNGYGTQYF.

The genes are TRBV5-1 and TRBJ2-7, with D possibly being TRBD2 (7 bases). Trimming pared 5 bases from V and 3 bases from J, leaving 15 bases between. The CDR3 runs 14 residues. Germline assignment: CDR1 SGHRS and CDR2 YFSETQ. For the CDR3, the DNA is TGCGCCAGCAGTGTGGACGGGGGGCGCTACGAGCAGTACTTC. Translating gives CASSVDGGRYEQYF.

V usage is TRBV7-2 and J usage is TRBJ1-5; D is uncertain. CDR1 and CDR2 (germline): SGHTA, FQGNSA. V was shortened by 5 bases and J by 2 bases, with 10 bases between the two germline ends. The CDR3 length is 14 residues. DNA of the CDR3: TGTGCCAGCAGCGCTAAAACAGGCAATCAGCCCCAGCATTTT. Protein product: CASSAKTGNQPQHF.

Only a few counts were recorded for this clone. V gene TRBV5-1 combines with J gene TRBJ1-2, with no clear D. Germline CDR1 SGHRS, CDR2 YFSETQ. The CDR3 contains 13 residues. Deletions cut 1 base from V and 1 base from J, with 5 bases between. The CDR3 protein is CASSLSGNYGYTF. CDR3 in DNA: TGCGCCAGCAGCTTGTCGGGTAACTATGGCTACACCTTC.

The chain combines TRBV19 with TRBJ1-2, with D unclear. This CDR3 contains 15 residues. The germline V and J ends were trimmed by 7 bases and 8 bases, with 23 bases remaining between them. In germline, CDR1 is LNHDA, CDR2 SQIVND (reference sequence). The chain's CDR3 is CASNREFGLIGGYTF. As DNA, the CDR3 is TGTGCCAGTAATAGAGAGTTTGGGTTAATCGGAGGCTACACCTTC.

As DNA, the CDR3 is TGTGCCAGCAGCCCCGGGACGGGTGAGCAGTTCTTC. Amino acid sequence: CASSPGTGEQFF. The chain carries TRBV7-8 and TRBJ2-1; tentatively, D is TRBD1 or TRBD2 (5 bases each). Trimming stripped 5 bases from V and 9 bases from J, with 11 bases between. The germline V gene encodes CDR1 SGHVS and CDR2 FQNEAQ. The CDR3 totals 12 residues.

The rearrangement joins TRBV4-2 to TRBJ2-1; 10 bases fit TRBD2. Germline V gives CDR1 LGHNA, CDR2 YNFKEQ. The CDR3 spans 18 residues. J gave up 4 bases and V 0 bases, and 9 bases lay outside the gene matches. CDR3 in amino acids: CASSQESPGTSVYNEQFF. CDR3 DNA: TGTGCCAGCAGCCAAGAATCCCCCGGGACTAGCGTTTACAATGAGCAGTTCTTC.

The chain couples TRBV9 to TRBJ2-7; D is unresolved. Per germline, CDR1 SGDLS and CDR2 YYNGEE. The germline V and J ends were trimmed by 0 bases and 1 base, with 17 bases remaining between them. This CDR3 comprises 17 residues. For the CDR3, the DNA is TGTGCCAGCAGCGTAGAGGCAGTCCCTCGGGCATCCTACGAGCAGTACTTC. The encoded protein is CASSVEAVPRASYEQYF.

The genes are TRBV5-6 and TRBJ2-3; D not resolved. The CDR3 consists of 11 residues. Germline V CDR1 and CDR2: SGHDT, YYEEEE. Trimming left V 1 base short and J 7 bases short, with 4 bases between. CDR3 sequence (DNA): TGTGCCAGCAGCTTGAAGAATACGCAGTATTTT. Translating it yields CASSLKNTQYF.

The DNA for the CDR3 is TGTGCCAGCAGTGACTCGAGCATGGGCGAGCAGTACTTC. Its protein is CASSDSSMGEQYF. The chain links TRBV6-4 to TRBJ2-7; no definite D call. Trimming stripped 0 bases from V and 6 bases from J, with 9 bases between. The CDR3 loop spans 13 amino acids. CDR1 MRHNA and CDR2 SNTAGT come from the germline V gene.

The genes are TRBV19 and TRBJ1-2, with 7 bases lining up with TRBD1. The germline CDR1 and CDR2 sequences are LNHDA and SQIVND (reference sequence). This CDR3 is built from 16 residues. The V and J ends lost 6 bases and 1 base, in that order; junction bases with no gene match: 11. CDR3: CASRPVRTGGNYGYTF. The CDR3 DNA sequence: TGTGCCAGTAGGCCGGTCCGGACAGGCGGTAACTATGGCTACACCTTC.

This chain connects TRBV15 to TRBJ2-4, with 9 bases fitting TRBD1. This CDR3 contains 16 residues. Germline CDR1 and CDR2: LNHNV and YYDKDF (reference sequence). The V and J ends lost 1 base and 3 bases, in that order; junction bases with no gene match: 4. In nucleotides, the CDR3 is TGTGCCACCAGCAGAGCATGGACAGGGGACAAAAACATTCAGTACTTC. Its protein is CATSRAWTGDKNIQYF.